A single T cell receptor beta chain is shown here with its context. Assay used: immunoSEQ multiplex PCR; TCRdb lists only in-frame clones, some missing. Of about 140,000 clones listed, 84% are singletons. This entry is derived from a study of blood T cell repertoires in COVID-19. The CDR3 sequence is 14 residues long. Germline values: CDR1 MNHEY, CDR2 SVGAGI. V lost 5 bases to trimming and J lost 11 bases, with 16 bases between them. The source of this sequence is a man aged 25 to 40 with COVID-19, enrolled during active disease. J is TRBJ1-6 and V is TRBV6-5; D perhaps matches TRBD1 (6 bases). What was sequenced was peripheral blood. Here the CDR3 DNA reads TGTGCCAGCAGTACCCTACAGGGTAGGGCACCCCTCCACTTT. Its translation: CASSTLQGRAPLHF.